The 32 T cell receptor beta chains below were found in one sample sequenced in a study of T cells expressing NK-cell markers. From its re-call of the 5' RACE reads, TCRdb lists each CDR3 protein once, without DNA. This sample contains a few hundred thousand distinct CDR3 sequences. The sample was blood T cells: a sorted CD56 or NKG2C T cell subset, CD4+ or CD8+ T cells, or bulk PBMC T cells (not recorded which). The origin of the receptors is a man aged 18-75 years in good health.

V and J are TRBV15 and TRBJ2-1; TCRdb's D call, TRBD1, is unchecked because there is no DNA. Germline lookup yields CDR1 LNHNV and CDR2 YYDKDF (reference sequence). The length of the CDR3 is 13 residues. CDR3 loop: CATVGGPYNEQFF.

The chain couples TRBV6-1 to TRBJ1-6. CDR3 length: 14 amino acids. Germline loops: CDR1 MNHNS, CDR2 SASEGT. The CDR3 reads CAASLRQYNSPLHF.

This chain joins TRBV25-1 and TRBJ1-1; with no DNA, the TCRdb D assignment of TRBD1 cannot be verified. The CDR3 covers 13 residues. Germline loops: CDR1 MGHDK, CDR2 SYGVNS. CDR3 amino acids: CASIPNQGGGAFF. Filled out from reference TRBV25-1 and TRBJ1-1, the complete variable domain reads EADIYQTPRYLVIGTGKKITLECSQTMGHDKMYWYQQDPGMELHLIHYSYGVNSTEKGDLSSESTVSRIRTEHFPLTLESARPSHTSQYLCASIPNQGGGAFFGQGTRLTVV.

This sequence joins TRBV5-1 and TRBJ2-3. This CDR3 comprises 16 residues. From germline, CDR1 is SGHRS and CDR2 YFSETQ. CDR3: CASSPKGGRSTDTQYF.

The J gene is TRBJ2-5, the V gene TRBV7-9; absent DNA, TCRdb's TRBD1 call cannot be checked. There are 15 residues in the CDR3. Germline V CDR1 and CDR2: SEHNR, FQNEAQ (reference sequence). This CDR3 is CASSLGTGGYETQYF.

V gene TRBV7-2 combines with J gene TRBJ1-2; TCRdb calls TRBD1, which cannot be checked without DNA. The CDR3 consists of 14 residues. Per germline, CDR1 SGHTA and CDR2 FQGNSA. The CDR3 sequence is CASSLGRTNYGYTF.

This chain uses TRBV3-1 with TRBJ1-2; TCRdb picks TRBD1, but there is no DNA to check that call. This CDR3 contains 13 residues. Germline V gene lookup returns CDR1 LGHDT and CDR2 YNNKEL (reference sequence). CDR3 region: CASSQRSGAGYTF.

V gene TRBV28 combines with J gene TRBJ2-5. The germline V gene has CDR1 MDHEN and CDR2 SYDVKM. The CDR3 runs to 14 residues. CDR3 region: CASSLPARPGTQYF.

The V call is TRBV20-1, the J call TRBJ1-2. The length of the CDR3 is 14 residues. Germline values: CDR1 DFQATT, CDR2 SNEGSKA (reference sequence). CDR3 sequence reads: CSARDTYLPYGYTF.

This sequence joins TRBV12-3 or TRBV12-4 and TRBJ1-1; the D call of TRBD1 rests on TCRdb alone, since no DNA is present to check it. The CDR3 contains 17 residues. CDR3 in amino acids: CASSLGRTGARDTEAFF.

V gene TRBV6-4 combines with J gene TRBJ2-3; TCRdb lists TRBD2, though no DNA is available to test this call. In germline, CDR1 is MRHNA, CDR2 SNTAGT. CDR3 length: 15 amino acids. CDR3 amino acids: CASSSEGGGPDTQYF.

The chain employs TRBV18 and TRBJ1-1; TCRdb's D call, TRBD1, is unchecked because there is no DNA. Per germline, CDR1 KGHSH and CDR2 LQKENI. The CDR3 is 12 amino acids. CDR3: CASSPGQGPAFF. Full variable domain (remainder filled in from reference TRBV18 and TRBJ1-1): NAGVMQNPRHLVRRRGQEARLRCSPMKGHSHVYWYRQLPEEGLKFMVYLQKENIIDESGMPKERFSAEFPKEGPSILRIQQVVRGDSAAYFCASSPGQGPAFFGQGTRLTVV.

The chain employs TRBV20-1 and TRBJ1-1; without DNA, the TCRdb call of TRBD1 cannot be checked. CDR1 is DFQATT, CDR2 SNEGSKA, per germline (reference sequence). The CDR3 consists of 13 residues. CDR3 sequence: CSARRTGTGEAFF.

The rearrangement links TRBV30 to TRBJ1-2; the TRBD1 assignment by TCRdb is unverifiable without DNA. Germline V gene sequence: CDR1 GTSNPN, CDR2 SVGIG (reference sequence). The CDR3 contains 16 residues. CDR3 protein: CAWKVGRGQVRYGYTF. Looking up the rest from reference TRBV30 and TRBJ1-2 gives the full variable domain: SQTIHQWPATLVQPVGSPLSLECTVEGTSNPNLYWYRQAAGRGLQLLFYSVGIGQISSEVPQNLSASRPQDRQFILSSKKLLLSDSGFYLCAWKVGRGQVRYGYTFGSGTRLTVV.

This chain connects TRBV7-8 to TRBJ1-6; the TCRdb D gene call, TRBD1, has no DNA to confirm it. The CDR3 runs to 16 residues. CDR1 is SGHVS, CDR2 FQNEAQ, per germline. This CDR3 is CASSPSGRGNNSPLHF.

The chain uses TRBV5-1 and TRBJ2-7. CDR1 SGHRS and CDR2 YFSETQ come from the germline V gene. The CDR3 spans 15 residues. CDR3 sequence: CASSLASGLSYEQYF.

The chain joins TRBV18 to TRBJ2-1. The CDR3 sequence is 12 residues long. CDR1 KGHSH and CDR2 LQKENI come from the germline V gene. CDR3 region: CASSPPGGKQFF.

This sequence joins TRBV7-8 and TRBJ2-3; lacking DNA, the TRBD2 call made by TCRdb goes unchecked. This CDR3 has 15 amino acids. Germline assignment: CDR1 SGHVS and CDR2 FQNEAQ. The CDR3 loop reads CASSLSAVTTDTQYF.

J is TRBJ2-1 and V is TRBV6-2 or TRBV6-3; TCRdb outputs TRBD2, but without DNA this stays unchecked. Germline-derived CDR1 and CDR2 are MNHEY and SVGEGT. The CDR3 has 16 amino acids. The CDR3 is CASSNLAGEDYNEQFF.

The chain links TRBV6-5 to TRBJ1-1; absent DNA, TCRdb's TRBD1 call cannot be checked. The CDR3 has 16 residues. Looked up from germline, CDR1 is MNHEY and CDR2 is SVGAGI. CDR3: CASSSPGQKVDTEAFF.

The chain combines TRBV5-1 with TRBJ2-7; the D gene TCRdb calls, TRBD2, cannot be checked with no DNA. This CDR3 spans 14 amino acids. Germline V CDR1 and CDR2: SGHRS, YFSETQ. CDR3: CASSLLGTYYEQYF.

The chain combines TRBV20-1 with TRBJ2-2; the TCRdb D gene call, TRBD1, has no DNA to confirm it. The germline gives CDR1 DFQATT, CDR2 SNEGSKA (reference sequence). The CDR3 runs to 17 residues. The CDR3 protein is CSAIGGGQGMGTGELFF.

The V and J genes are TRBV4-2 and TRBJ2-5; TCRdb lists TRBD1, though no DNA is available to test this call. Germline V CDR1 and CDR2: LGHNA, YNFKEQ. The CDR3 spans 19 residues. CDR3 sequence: CASSPRPTRGGRQEETQYF.

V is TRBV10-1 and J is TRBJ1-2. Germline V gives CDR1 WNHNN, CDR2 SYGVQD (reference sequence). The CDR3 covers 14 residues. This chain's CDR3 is CASGGFGRAYGYTF.

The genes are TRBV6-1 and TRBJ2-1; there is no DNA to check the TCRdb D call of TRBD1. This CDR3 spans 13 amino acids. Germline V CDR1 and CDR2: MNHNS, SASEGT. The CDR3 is CASSERGTEGPFF.

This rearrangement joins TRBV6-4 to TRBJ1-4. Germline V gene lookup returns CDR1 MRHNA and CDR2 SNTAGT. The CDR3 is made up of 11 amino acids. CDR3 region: CASNKYEKLFF.

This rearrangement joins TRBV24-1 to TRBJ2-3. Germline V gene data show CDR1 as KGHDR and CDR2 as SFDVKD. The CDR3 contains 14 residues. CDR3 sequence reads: CATSLTASTDTQYF.

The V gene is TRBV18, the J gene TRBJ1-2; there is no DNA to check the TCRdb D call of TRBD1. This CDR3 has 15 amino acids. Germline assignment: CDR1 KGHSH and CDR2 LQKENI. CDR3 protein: CASSPPDRGFYGYTF. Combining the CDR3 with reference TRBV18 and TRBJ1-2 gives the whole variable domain NAGVMQNPRHLVRRRGQEARLRCSPMKGHSHVYWYRQLPEEGLKFMVYLQKENIIDESGMPKERFSAEFPKEGPSILRIQQVVRGDSAAYFCASSPPDRGFYGYTFGSGTRLTVV.

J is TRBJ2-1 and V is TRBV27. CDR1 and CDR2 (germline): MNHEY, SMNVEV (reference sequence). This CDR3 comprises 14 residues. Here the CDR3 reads CASSQLSSYNEQFF.

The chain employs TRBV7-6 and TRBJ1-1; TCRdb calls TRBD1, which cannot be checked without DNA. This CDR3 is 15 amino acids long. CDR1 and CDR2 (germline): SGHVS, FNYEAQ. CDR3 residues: CASSDRGLVNTEAFF.

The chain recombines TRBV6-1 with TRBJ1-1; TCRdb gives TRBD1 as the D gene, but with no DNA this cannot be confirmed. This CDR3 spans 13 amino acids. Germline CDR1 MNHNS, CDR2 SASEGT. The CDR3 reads CARNGTGNTEAFF.

The CDR3 spells CASQRLGENEQFF. This rearrangement joins TRBV5-1 to TRBJ2-1. Per the germline V gene, CDR1 is SGHRS and CDR2 is YFSETQ. The CDR3 length is 13 residues.